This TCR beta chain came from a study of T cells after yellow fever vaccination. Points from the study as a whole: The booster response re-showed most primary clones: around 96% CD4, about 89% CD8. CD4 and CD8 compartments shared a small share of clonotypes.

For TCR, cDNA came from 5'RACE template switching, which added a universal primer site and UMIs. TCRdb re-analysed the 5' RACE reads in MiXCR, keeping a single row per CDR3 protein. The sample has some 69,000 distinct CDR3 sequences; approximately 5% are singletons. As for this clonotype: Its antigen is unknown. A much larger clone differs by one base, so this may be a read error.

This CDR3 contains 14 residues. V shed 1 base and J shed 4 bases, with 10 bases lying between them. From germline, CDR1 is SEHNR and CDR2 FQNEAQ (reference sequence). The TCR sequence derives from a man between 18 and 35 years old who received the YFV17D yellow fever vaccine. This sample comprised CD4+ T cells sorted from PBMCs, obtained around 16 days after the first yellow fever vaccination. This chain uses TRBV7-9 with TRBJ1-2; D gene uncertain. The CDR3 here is CASSLGGVVYGYTF. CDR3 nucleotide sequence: TGTGCCAGCAGCTTAGGTGGGGTAGTCTATGGCTACACCTTC. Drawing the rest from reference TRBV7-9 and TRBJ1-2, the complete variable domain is DTGVSQNPRHKITKRGQNVTFRCDPISEHNRLYWYRQTLGQGPEFLTYFQNEAQLEKSRLLSDRFSAERPKGSFSTLEIQRTEQGDSAMYLCASSLGGVVYGYTFGSGTRLTVV.